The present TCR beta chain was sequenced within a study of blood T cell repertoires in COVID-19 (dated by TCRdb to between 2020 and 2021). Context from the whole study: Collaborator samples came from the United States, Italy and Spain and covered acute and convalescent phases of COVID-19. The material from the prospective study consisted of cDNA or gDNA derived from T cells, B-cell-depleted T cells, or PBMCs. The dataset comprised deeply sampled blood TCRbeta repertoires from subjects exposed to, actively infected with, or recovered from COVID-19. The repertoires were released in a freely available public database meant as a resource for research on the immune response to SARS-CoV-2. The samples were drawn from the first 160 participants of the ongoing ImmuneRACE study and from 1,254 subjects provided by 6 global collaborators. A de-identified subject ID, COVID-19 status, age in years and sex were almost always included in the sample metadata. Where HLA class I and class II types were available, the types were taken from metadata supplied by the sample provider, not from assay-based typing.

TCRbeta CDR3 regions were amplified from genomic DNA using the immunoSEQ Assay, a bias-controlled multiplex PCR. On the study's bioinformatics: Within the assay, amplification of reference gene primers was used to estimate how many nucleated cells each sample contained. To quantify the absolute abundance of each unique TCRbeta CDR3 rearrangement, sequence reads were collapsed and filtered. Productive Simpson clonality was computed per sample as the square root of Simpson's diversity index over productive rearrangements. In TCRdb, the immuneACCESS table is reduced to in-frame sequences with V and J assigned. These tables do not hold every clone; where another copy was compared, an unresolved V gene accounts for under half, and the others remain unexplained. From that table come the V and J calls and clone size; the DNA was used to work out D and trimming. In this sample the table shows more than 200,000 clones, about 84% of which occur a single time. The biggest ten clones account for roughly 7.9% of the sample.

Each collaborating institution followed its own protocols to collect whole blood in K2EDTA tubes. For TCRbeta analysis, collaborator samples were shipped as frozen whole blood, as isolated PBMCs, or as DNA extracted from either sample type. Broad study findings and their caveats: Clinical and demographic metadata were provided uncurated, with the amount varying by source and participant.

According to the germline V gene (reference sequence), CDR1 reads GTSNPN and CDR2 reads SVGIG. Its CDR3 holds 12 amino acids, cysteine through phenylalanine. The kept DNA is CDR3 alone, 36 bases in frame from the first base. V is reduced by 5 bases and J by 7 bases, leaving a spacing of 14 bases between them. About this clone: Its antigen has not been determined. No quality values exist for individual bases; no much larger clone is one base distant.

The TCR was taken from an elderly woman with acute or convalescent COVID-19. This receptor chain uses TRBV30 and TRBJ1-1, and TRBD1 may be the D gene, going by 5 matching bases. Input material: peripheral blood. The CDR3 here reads CAWSGGTVEAFF. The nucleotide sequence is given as TGTGCCTGGTCCGGGGGAACTGTTGAAGCTTTCTTT.